These 22 T cell receptor beta chains share one sample of origin, sequenced in a study of neurological immune-mediated disorders. TCRdb re-analysed the 5' RACE reads in MiXCR, keeping a single row per CDR3 protein. The sample lists about 60,000 distinct CDR3 sequences; 3.5% to 4.5% were seen once. The sequenced sample consisted of PBMCs. Receptor source: a woman aged 45-60 years with multiple sclerosis.

This clonotype was observed many times. This sequence joins TRBV7-2 and TRBJ2-7; the D is unclear. CDR3 length equals 14 residues. V gave up 3 bases and J gave up 7 bases, with 16 bases separating them. Germline V gene sequence: CDR1 SGHTA, CDR2 FQGNSA. CDR3 protein: CASSLVAGVGEQYF. CDR3 in DNA: TGTGCCAGCAGCTTGGTAGCCGGTGTGGGGGAGCAGTACTTC.

In its sample, this clonotype was seen many times. The V call is TRBV29-1, the J call TRBJ2-1; D could derive from TRBD1 or TRBD2 (5 bases each). CDR1 is SQVTM and CDR2 is ANQGSEA in the germline V gene. V was shortened by 6 bases and J by 10 bases, with 19 bases between the two germline ends. The CDR3 contains 13 residues. CDR3 region: CSVKKTRDGEQFF. The CDR3 nucleotides are TGCAGCGTAAAAAAGACCCGGGACGGCGAGCAGTTCTTC.

This clonotype was counted many times. This chain joins TRBV20-1 and TRBJ2-3; TRBD1 might be the D (6 bases). CDR3 length: 14 residues. Germline V gene sequence: CDR1 DFQATT, CDR2 SNEGSKA (reference sequence). The V gene lost 1 base and the J gene lost 3 bases, with 11 bases spanning the gap. CDR3 in DNA: TGCAGTGCTAGAGGGACAGTTGGTACAGATACGCAGTATTTT. This gives the protein CSARGTVGTDTQYF.

This clonotype has ten or more counts. J is TRBJ1-1 and V is TRBV29-1; D is uncertain. The CDR3 sequence is 13 residues long. Germline V gene sequence: CDR1 SQVTM, CDR2 ANQGSEA. V was shortened by 2 bases and J by 2 bases, with 9 bases between the two germline ends. This CDR3 is CSVERKLNTEAFF. CDR3 nucleotide sequence: TGCAGCGTTGAACGCAAGCTAAACACTGAAGCTTTCTTT. The variable domain in full, completed from reference TRBV29-1 and TRBJ1-1, reads SAVISQKPSRDICQRGTSLTIQCQVDSQVTMMFWYRQQPGQSLTLIATANQGSEATYESGFVIDKFPISRPNLTFSTLTVSNMSPEDSSIYLCSVERKLNTEAFFGQGTRLTVV.

The sample holds many counts of this clonotype. V usage is TRBV11-2 and J usage is TRBJ2-7, with 7 bases lining up with TRBD1. Trimming took 0 bases from V and 7 from J; bases not matched to a gene: 6. The CDR3 length is 14 residues. Germline V gene data show CDR1 as SGHAT and CDR2 as FQNNGV. CDR3 sequence (DNA): TGTGCCAGCAGCTTAGACTCGACAGGGCGAGAGCAGTACTTC. It is translated as CASSLDSTGREQYF.

The V and J genes are TRBV6-5 and TRBJ1-1, with a possible D match to TRBD1 (6 bases). From germline, CDR1 is MNHEY and CDR2 SVGAGI. CDR3 length equals 15 residues. The V end lost 7 bases, the J end lost 0 bases, and 15 bases lay between the germline ends. The CDR3 DNA reads TGTGCCAGCAAGACAGGAGGTCGCGTGAACACTGAAGCTTTCTTT. This codes for CASKTGGRVNTEAFF.

This clonotype showed up many times. CDR3 sequence (DNA): TGTGCCAGCAACGGGAGGCCCTCTGGAAACACCATATATTTT. Protein sequence: CASNGRPSGNTIYF. The chain has TRBV5-6 and TRBJ1-3; D unclear. Germline V CDR1 and CDR2: SGHDT, YYEEEE. Trimming removed 6 bases from V and 0 bases from J, with 10 bases in between. The CDR3 has 14 amino acids. Variable domain in full (rest from reference TRBV5-6 and TRBJ1-3): DAGVTQSPTHLIKTRGQQVTLRCSPKSGHDTVSWYQQALGQGPQFIFQYYEEEERQRGNFPDRFSGHQFPNYSSELNVNALLLGDSALYLCASNGRPSGNTIYFGEGSWLTVV.

This clonotype was counted many times. The genes are TRBV28 and TRBJ1-5, with D possibly matching TRBD1 (5 bases). Germline lookup yields CDR1 MDHEN and CDR2 SYDVKM. The CDR3 is 12 amino acids. V was trimmed by 11 bases and J by 7 bases, leaving 15 bases between them. CDR3 coding DNA: TGTGCCGGCGGGGACGTTTTCCAGCCCCAGCATTTT. Translation gives CAGGDVFQPQHF.

On this clonotype: A read error may be the cause here, since a much bigger clone is one base away. The CDR3 does not close with the conserved phenylalanine or tryptophan, likely indicating a read error. This rearrangement joins TRBV9 to TRBJ2-7, with D hard to call. Trimming cost V 3 bases and J 5 bases, with 18 bases left between them. Per the germline V gene, CDR1 is SGDLS and CDR2 is YYNGEE. The CDR3 is 15 residues long. The CDR3 here is CASSAVAGFADEQYY. CDR3 in DNA: TGTGCCAGCAGCGCCGTAGCCGGGTTCGCAGACGAGCAGTACTAC.

This clonotype appeared many times. The chain combines TRBV7-2 with TRBJ2-3, with D perhaps matching TRBD2 (5 bases). The ends were cut back, 1 base at V and 2 bases at J, with 13 bases in the middle. CDR3 length equals 16 residues. The germline gives CDR1 SGHTA, CDR2 FQGNSA. The CDR3 DNA sequence: TGTGCCAGCAGCTTAGACGGTGGGAGCCCCACAGATACGCAGTATTTT. Translating it yields CASSLDGGSPTDTQYF.

This clonotype was seen many times. This sequence joins TRBV5-1 and TRBJ1-2, with D perhaps TRBD1 (5 bases). This CDR3 is built from 13 residues. The ends were cut back, 0 bases at V and 7 bases at J, with 10 bases in the middle. The V gene's germline CDR1 is SGHRS and CDR2 YFSETQ. The CDR3 DNA sequence: TGCGCCAGCAGCTTGGAGGGGACGCGTGGCTACACCTTC. Encoded protein: CASSLEGTRGYTF.

This clonotype was detected many times. The chain couples TRBV6-2 or TRBV6-3 to TRBJ2-1; D is unclear. V dropped 0 bases and J dropped 5 bases, with 5 bases sitting between them. Germline V gene lookup returns CDR1 MNHEY and CDR2 SVGEGT. The CDR3 totals 13 residues. The CDR3 nucleotides read TGTGCCAGCAGTTACTCTTGGGACAATGAGCAGTTCTTC. Its translation is CASSYSWDNEQFF.

There are many counts of this clonotype. The chain links TRBV5-1 to TRBJ1-6; D gene unclear. CDR3 length: 12 amino acids. V was pared by 5 bases and J by 7 bases, with 7 bases between. From germline, CDR1 is SGHRS and CDR2 YFSETQ. The CDR3 nucleotides are TGCGCCAGCAGGATCGAGAATTCACCCCTCCACTTT. Residues: CASRIENSPLHF.

This clonotype occurred many times. This chain links TRBV9 with TRBJ2-2; D call uncertain. CDR3 size: 14 residues. Germline V lookup: CDR1 SGDLS, CDR2 YYNGEE. V lost 0 bases and J lost 7, with 10 bases in between. CDR3 coding DNA: TGTGCCAGCAGCGTAGAACAGATAGGCGGGGAGCTGTTTTTT. Protein sequence: CASSVEQIGGELFF.

This clonotype was seen at least ten times. The V gene is TRBV15, the J gene TRBJ2-1; 7 bases align to TRBD1. CDR1 and CDR2 from the germline V gene are LNHNV and YYDKDF (reference sequence). CDR3 size: 16 residues. V dropped 5 bases and J dropped 4; count of bases not matched to a gene: 11. The CDR3 DNA sequence: TGTGCCACCAGCCACCGACAGGGTCGGAATTACAATGAGCAGTTCTTC. Translating gives CATSHRQGRNYNEQFF.

This clonotype was recorded a few times. The chain is built from TRBV5-1 and TRBJ2-1; weak D call: TRBD2 (5 bases). The CDR3 has 14 amino acids. Germline CDR1 is SGHRS and CDR2 is YFSETQ. The V gene lost 7 bases and the J gene lost 0 bases, with 11 bases spanning the gap. DNA for the CDR3: TGCGCCAGCGCTGGCGGGTCCTCCTACAATGAGCAGTTCTTC. Amino acids: CASAGGSSYNEQFF.

This clonotype has ten or more counts. V is TRBV5-1 and J is TRBJ2-3; D is uncertain. This CDR3 comprises 13 residues. Germline V lookup: CDR1 SGHRS, CDR2 YFSETQ. V was cut by 0 bases and J by 2 bases, with 4 bases left in between. The CDR3 loop is CASSLDHTDTQYF. DNA of the CDR3: TGCGCCAGCAGCTTGGATCACACAGATACGCAGTATTTT. Variable domain in full (rest from reference TRBV5-1 and TRBJ2-3): KAGVTQTPRYLIKTRGQQVTLSCSPISGHRSVSWYQQTPGQGLQFLFEYFSETQRNKGNFPGRFSGRQFSNSRSEMNVSTLELGDSALYLCASSLDHTDTQYFGPGTRLTVL.

There are many counts of this clonotype. The chain employs TRBV7-2 and TRBJ1-2; D gene uncertain. Germline V gene sequence: CDR1 SGHTA, CDR2 FQGNSA. The CDR3 totals 16 residues. Trimming stripped 3 bases from V and 5 bases from J, with 19 bases between. In DNA form, the CDR3 reads TGTGCCAGCAGCTTGGAAATGGGCAGGAGCGAGTATGGCTACACCTTC. Residues: CASSLEMGRSEYGYTF.

This clonotype was observed a handful of times. This chain connects TRBV20-1 to TRBJ2-7; 7 nucleotides line up with TRBD1. The CDR3 covers 12 residues. Germline V CDR1 and CDR2: DFQATT, SNEGSKA (reference sequence). V gave up 5 bases and J gave up 7 bases; unmatched junction bases: 8. CDR3 residues: CSARRQGQEQYF. The CDR3 bases are TGCAGTGCTCGAAGACAGGGTCAAGAGCAGTACTTC.

This clonotype came up a few times. The rearrangement links TRBV5-1 to TRBJ2-2; D unresolved. Trimming removed 4 bases from V and 3 bases from J, with 13 bases in between. The CDR3 runs 15 residues. The V gene's germline CDR1 is SGHRS and CDR2 YFSETQ. CDR3 in DNA: TGCGCCAGCAGCCCCGGGCCTACCGACACCGGGGAGCTGTTTTTT. This translates into CASSPGPTDTGELFF.

Many counts were recorded for this clonotype. Sequence at one end of the junction differs from germline and may be a read error. The chain is built from TRBV20-1 and TRBJ1-6; possible D gene TRBD1, 5 bases. This CDR3 contains 16 residues. Germline V gene lookup returns CDR1 DFQATT and CDR2 SNEGSKA (reference sequence). Here the CDR3 DNA reads TGCAGTGCTAGAGATATCGGTCAGGGATTAAATTCACCCCTCAACTTT. It encodes CSARDIGQGLNSPLNF.

At least ten counts were recorded for this clonotype. The rearrangement uses TRBV7-2 and TRBJ1-3; D possibly corresponds to TRBD1 (5 bases). The CDR3 is 15 amino acids. Germline assignment: CDR1 SGHTA and CDR2 FQGNSA. V dropped 5 bases and J dropped 0 bases, with 11 bases sitting between them. CDR3 in amino acids: CASSPGVTSGNTIYF. CDR3 bases: TGTGCCAGCAGCCCGGGGGTGACCTCTGGAAACACCATATATTTT.